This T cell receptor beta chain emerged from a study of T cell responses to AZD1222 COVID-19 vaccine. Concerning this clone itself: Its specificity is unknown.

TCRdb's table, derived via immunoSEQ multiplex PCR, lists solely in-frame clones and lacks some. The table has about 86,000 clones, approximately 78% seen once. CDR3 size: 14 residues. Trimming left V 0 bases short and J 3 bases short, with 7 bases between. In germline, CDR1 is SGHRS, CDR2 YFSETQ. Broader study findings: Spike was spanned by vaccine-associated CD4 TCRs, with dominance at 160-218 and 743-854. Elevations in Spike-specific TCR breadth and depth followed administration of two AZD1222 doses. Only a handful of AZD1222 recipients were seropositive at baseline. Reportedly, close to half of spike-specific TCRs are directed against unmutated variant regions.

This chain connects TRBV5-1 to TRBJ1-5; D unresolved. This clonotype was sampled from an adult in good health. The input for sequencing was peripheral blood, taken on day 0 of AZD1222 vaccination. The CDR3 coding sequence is TGCGCCAGCAGCTTGGAGGGTGACAATCAGCCCCAGCATTTT. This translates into CASSLEGDNQPQHF.